The 10 T cell receptor beta chains below were found in one sample sequenced in a study of cytotoxic CD8 clonotypes in ibrutinib-treated CLL. Sequencing was performed with immunoSEQ multiplex PCR; in TCRdb, only in-frame clones are kept and a portion is missing. The repertoire holds more than 140,000 clones, 70% to 80% seen once, with around 30% in the top ten. The sample here was PBMCs, taken after 12 months of ibrutinib treatment. The receptor set was obtained from a human donor with chronic lymphocytic leukemia.

The rearrangement joins TRBV7-8 to TRBJ2-1; perhaps TRBD1 as D (6 bases). Trimming took off 3 bases at V and 6 bases at J, with 15 bases between the two ends. The V gene's germline CDR1 is SGHVS and CDR2 FQNEAQ. This CDR3 is built from 15 residues. The DNA for the CDR3 is TGTGCCAGCAGCTTTTTGGGGACAACTCCCAATGAGCAGTTCTTC. Amino acid sequence: CASSFLGTTPNEQFF.

This clone was seen once. V is TRBV19 and J is TRBJ1-2; 9 bases match TRBD1. With V trimmed by 4 bases and J by 2 bases, 5 bases remained unmatched. This CDR3 has 15 amino acids. Germline V gives CDR1 LNHDA, CDR2 SQIVND (reference sequence). CDR3 in DNA: TGTGCCAGTAGTAAAGGGACAGGGCTCAACTATGGCTACACCTTC. Amino acids: CASSKGTGLNYGYTF.

The chain is built from TRBV9 and TRBJ2-1; 8 bases are a match to TRBD1. Germline values: CDR1 SGDLS, CDR2 YYNGEE. Losses at the gene ends were 4 bases for V and 4 bases for J; bases not matched to a gene: 10. This CDR3 comprises 16 residues. The CDR3 nucleotides are TGTGCCAGCAGCAGCTCGGGACAGGCTCATTACAATGAGCAGTTCTTC. The encoded protein is CASSSSGQAHYNEQFF. Supplemented by reference TRBV9 and TRBJ2-1, the full variable domain reads DSGVTQTPKHLITATGQRVTLRCSPRSGDLSVYWYQQSLDQGLQFLIQYYNGEERAKGNILERFSAQQFPDLHSELNLSSLELGDSALYFCASSSSGQAHYNEQFFGPGTRLTVL.

The rearrangement links TRBV19 to TRBJ1-6; weak D call: TRBD1 (5 bases). V was cut by 0 bases and J by 10 bases, with 13 bases left in between. The CDR3 is made up of 15 amino acids. Germline-derived CDR1 and CDR2 are LNHDA and SQIVND (reference sequence). CDR3 sequence: CASSIDRQGRSPLHF. The CDR3 DNA reads as TGTGCCAGTAGTATAGATCGGCAGGGCCGGTCACCCCTCCACTTT.

V and J are TRBV7-9 and TRBJ2-3; D is uncertain. Looked up from germline, CDR1 is SEHNR and CDR2 is FQNEAQ (reference sequence). This CDR3 contains 13 residues. Trimming took off 5 bases at V and 2 bases at J, with 8 bases between the two ends. CDR3 amino acids: CASSPGATDTQYF. As DNA, the CDR3 is TGTGCCAGCAGCCCCGGAGCCACAGATACGCAGTATTTT.

The chain couples TRBV28 to TRBJ2-1, with D uncertain. The CDR3 is made up of 14 amino acids. The V gene lost 2 bases and the J gene lost 4 bases, with 9 bases spanning the gap. CDR1 is MDHEN and CDR2 is SYDVKM in the germline V gene. The chain's CDR3 is CASSLTADYNEQFF. The DNA for the CDR3 is TGTGCCAGCAGTTTAACGGCGGATTACAATGAGCAGTTCTTC.

This clone has a handful of counts. The rearrangement uses TRBV11-1 and TRBJ2-7; D is possibly TRBD2 (7 bases). The CDR3 runs to 18 residues. V was clipped by 0 bases and J by 6 bases, with 24 bases between them. Germline V lookup: CDR1 SGHAT, CDR2 FQDESV (reference sequence). CDR3 loop: CASSLASWRGTKFREQYF. Written as DNA, the CDR3 is TGTGCCAGCAGCTTAGCGTCCTGGAGGGGGACTAAATTTCGCGAGCAGTACTTC. The entire variable domain, with the rest obtained from reference TRBV11-1 and TRBJ2-7, is as follows: EAEVAQSPRYKITEKSQAVAFWCDPISGHATLYWYRQILGQGPELLVQFQDESVVDDSQLPKDRFSAERLKGVDSTLKIQPAELGDSAMYLCASSLASWRGTKFREQYFGPGTRLTVT.

This clone was counted a few times. V gene TRBV12-5 combines with J gene TRBJ2-7; D not certain. The CDR3 loop spans 15 amino acids. The germline V and J ends were trimmed by 0 bases and 4 bases, with 13 bases remaining between them. Germline V gene sequence: CDR1 LGHNT, CDR2 FRNRAP. CDR3 loop: CASGLVVTPGYEQYF. CDR3 coding DNA: TGTGCTAGTGGTTTGGTGGTTACCCCCGGGTACGAGCAGTACTTC.

This chain joins TRBV6-5 and TRBJ2-2; TRBD2 matches at 7 bases. CDR3 size: 16 residues. The junction had 6 bases not matched to a gene; V was cut back by 0 bases and J by 5 bases. The germline gives CDR1 MNHEY, CDR2 SVGAGI. The CDR3 region is CASSYSGQGGTGELFF. The CDR3 DNA reads as TGTGCCAGCAGTTACTCAGGGCAGGGAGGGACCGGGGAGCTGTTTTTT.

The genes are TRBV7-2 and TRBJ2-1; possible D gene TRBD1, 6 bases. This CDR3 has 18 amino acids. Germline values: CDR1 SGHTA, CDR2 FQGNSA. The V end lost 1 base, the J end lost 0 bases, and 16 bases lay between the germline ends. The CDR3 DNA reads TGTGCCAGCAGCTTAGTGGGCAGGGGCCTGTTCTCCTACAATGAGCAGTTCTTC. Protein product: CASSLVGRGLFSYNEQFF. The full variable domain, completed using reference TRBV7-2 and TRBJ2-1, is GAGVSQSPSNKVTEKGKDVELRCDPISGHTALYWYRQSLGQGLEFLIYFQGNSAPDKSGLPSDRFSAERTGGSVSTLTIQRTQQEDSAVYLCASSLVGRGLFSYNEQFFGPGTRLTVL.